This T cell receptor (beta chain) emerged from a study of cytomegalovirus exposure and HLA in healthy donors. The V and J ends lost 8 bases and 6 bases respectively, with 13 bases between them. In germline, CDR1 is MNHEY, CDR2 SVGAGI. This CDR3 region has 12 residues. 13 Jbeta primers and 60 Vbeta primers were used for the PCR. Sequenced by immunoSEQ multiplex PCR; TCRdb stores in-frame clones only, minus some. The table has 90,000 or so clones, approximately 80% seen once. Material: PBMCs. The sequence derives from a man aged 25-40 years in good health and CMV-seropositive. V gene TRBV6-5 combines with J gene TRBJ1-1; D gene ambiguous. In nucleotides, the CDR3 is TGTGCCAGCCTCGCGGAGTCGGCTGAAGCTTTCTTT. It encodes CASLAESAEAFF.